There are many counts of the clone carrying this TCR beta chain. Its antigen is not identified. Template switching created a universal primer site, and the cDNA included unique molecular identifiers. Each CDR3 protein gets one entry after TCRdb re-called the 5' RACE reads with MiXCR. The sample has hundreds of thousands of distinct CDR3 sequences, roughly 6% seen once. The entry originates in a study of identical twins. General observations from the study: Excess low generation probability was seen in twin-shared out-of-frame alpha sequences. With abundant cord blood beta clonotypes, insertions were fewer; memory repertoires showed no such pattern. Cross-sectional statistical analysis was relied on for the conclusions, without the same donors being followed.

Sequenced sample: naive T cells sorted from blood. The clonotype was recovered from a man aged 18 to 30 in good health.

CDR3 amino acids: CASSFDRADMNTEAFF. Here the CDR3 DNA reads TGTGCCAGCAGTTTCGACAGGGCGGACATGAACACTGAAGCTTTCTTT. J is TRBJ1-1 and V is TRBV12-3 or TRBV12-4; 7 nucleotides agree with TRBD1. Trimming removed 3 bases from V and 0 bases from J; junction bases left unmatched: 7. The CDR3 covers 16 residues.